These 21 T cell receptor beta chains came from one sample sequenced in a study of tumor-infiltrating lymphocytes in localized non-small cell lung cancer. Generated by immunoSEQ multiplex PCR, the TCRdb table keeps only in-frame clones and is missing some. The data contain tens of thousands of clones, around 75% of them singletons. The sequencing sample was made of lung tumor tissue. Receptors were obtained from a human donor with non-small cell lung cancer.

The V gene is TRBV2, the J gene TRBJ2-5; no clear D. Trimming pared 5 bases from V and 4 bases from J, leaving 2 bases between. The CDR3 totals 10 residues. Germline V CDR1 and CDR2: SNHLY, FYNNEI. The CDR3 loop is CASSLETQYF. The CDR3 DNA reads TGTGCCAGCAGTTTAGAGACCCAGTACTTC.

This sequence joins TRBV7-3 and TRBJ1-1; D uncertain. The CDR3 sequence is 13 residues long. Trimming removed 1 base at V and 3 bases at J, with 6 bases between. Germline V gene lookup returns CDR1 SGHTA and CDR2 FQGTGA. In nucleotides, the CDR3 is TGTGCCAGCAGCTTAATCCCGGACACTGAAGCTTTCTTT. Amino acids: CASSLIPDTEAFF. The complete variable domain, with remaining parts taken from reference TRBV7-3 and TRBJ1-1, reads GAGVSQTPSNKVTEKGKYVELRCDPISGHTALYWYRQSLGQGPEFLIYFQGTGAADDSGLPNDRFFAVRPEGSVSTLKIQRTERGDSAVYLCASSLIPDTEAFFGQGTRLTVV.

The chain combines TRBV4-1 with TRBJ2-1, with TRBD1 as a possible D gene (6 bases). CDR3 length: 20 amino acids. Germline-derived CDR1 and CDR2 are MGHRA and YSYEKL. Deletions cut 0 bases from V and 0 bases from J, with 21 bases between. The CDR3 sequence: CASSQDPIQGRADSYNEQFF. CDR3 in DNA: TGCGCCAGCAGCCAAGATCCTATACAGGGAAGAGCGGACTCCTACAATGAGCAGTTCTTC.

This clone was seen a few times. The chain carries TRBV6-6 and TRBJ2-7; 10 bases are a match to TRBD1. V lost 6 bases, J lost 1 base, and 6 bases stayed unmatched. The germline V gene encodes CDR1 MNHNY and CDR2 SVGAGI (reference sequence). This CDR3 comprises 15 residues. CDR3 sequence (DNA): TGTGCCAGCAGCGATCCGGGACAGGGGTCCTACGAGCAGTACTTC. Amino acid sequence: CASSDPGQGSYEQYF.

The chain recombines TRBV12-2 with TRBJ1-2. TRBV12-2 represents a pseudogene. The CDR3 consists of 15 residues. CDR3 sequence reads: CASCLTGLSFYGYTF. CDR3 nucleotides: TGTGCAAGTTGTTTAACGGGACTTAGCTTCTATGGCTACACCTTC.

The rearrangement links TRBV11-1 to TRBJ2-5; 13 bases agree with TRBD2. This CDR3 contains 16 residues. Germline V CDR1 and CDR2: SGHAT, FQDESV (reference sequence). The J segment lost 5 bases and the V segment lost 6 bases, leaving 9 bases of the junction unmatched. As DNA, the CDR3 is TGTGCCAGCAGTCGCAGACTAGCGGGGGGTGGGGAGACCCAGTACTTC. Its protein product is CASSRRLAGGGETQYF.

The V call is TRBV18, the J call TRBJ2-1, with a possible D match to TRBD1 (6 bases). Trimming cost V 3 bases and J 4 bases, with 10 bases left between them. The CDR3 contains 14 residues. CDR1 is KGHSH, CDR2 LQKENI, per germline. The CDR3 DNA reads TGTGCCAGCTCACCCGTAACAGGGTACAATGAGCAGTTCTTC. Translating it yields CASSPVTGYNEQFF.

The gene calls are TRBV7-2 and TRBJ1-1; D remains unclear. The ends were cut back, 3 bases at V and 1 base at J, with 3 bases in the middle. This CDR3 has 12 residues. Germline CDR1 and CDR2: SGHTA and FQGNSA. The CDR3 DNA follows: TGTGCCAGCAGCTTCCAGAACACTGAAGCTTTCTTT. This sequence encodes CASSFQNTEAFF.

This sequence joins TRBV30 and TRBJ2-2; D unresolved. Per the germline V gene, CDR1 is GTSNPN and CDR2 is SVGIG (reference sequence). Trimming took 4 bases from V and 1 from J, leaving 10 bases between them. CDR3 size: 14 residues. CDR3 bases: TGTGCCTGGACCTCAGACTGGAACACCGGGGAGCTGTTTTTT. Its protein product is CAWTSDWNTGELFF.

The chain links TRBV2 to TRBJ2-2; D gene unclear. The CDR3 runs 15 residues. Trimming pared 7 bases from V and 3 bases from J, leaving 15 bases between. From germline, CDR1 is SNHLY and CDR2 FYNNEI. The CDR3 DNA sequence: TGTGCCAGCAAGCCCCGGGTTTCGTACACCGGGGAGCTGTTTTTT. Translation gives CASKPRVSYTGELFF.

The chain couples TRBV7-8 to TRBJ2-7; D unclear. V was trimmed by 1 base and J by 3 bases, leaving 10 bases between them. The CDR3 is 14 amino acids. CDR1 SGHVS and CDR2 FQNEAQ come from the germline V gene. The CDR3 sequence is CASSLGVGNYEQYF. For the CDR3, the DNA is TGTGCCAGCAGCTTAGGGGTCGGAAACTACGAGCAGTACTTC.

The chain uses TRBV5-6 and TRBJ1-6; tentative D call: TRBD1 (6 bases). The germline V and J ends were trimmed by 4 bases and 14 bases, with 13 bases remaining between them. CDR1 SGHDT and CDR2 YYEEEE come from the germline V gene. CDR3 length: 12 amino acids. The CDR3 DNA reads TGTGCCAGCAGCCGCAGGGGTTGGACCCTCCACTTT. It yields the protein CASSRRGWTLHF.

The CDR3 protein is CASSPSRGGEAFF. Here the CDR3 DNA reads TGTGCCAGCTCGCCGTCCCGGGGAGGTGAAGCTTTCTTT. The gene calls are TRBV18 and TRBJ1-1; no reliable D call. Deletions cut 6 bases from V and 7 bases from J, with 15 bases between. Per the germline V gene, CDR1 is KGHSH and CDR2 is LQKENI. There are 13 residues in the CDR3.

The J gene is TRBJ2-7, the V gene TRBV10-3, with 8 nucleotides matching TRBD2. CDR3 size: 15 residues. J was trimmed by 6 bases and V by 0 bases; bases with no gene match: 7. CDR1 ENHRY and CDR2 SYGVKD come from the germline V gene. CDR3 sequence (DNA): TGTGCCATCAGTGAGTCATGGGGCGGGGGGTCCGAGCAGTACTTC. It encodes CAISESWGGGSEQYF.

The chain has TRBV5-1 and TRBJ1-2, with a weak D call TRBD1 (5 bases). V lost 0 bases and J lost 4, with 13 bases in between. CDR1 SGHRS and CDR2 YFSETQ come from the germline V gene. This CDR3 region has 15 residues. This chain's CDR3 is CASSLGGGDFYGYTF. CDR3 nucleotide sequence: TGCGCCAGCAGCTTGGGTGGGGGAGATTTCTATGGCTACACCTTC. Full variable domain (outside the CDR3, taken from reference TRBV5-1 and TRBJ1-2): KAGVTQTPRYLIKTRGQQVTLSCSPISGHRSVSWYQQTPGQGLQFLFEYFSETQRNKGNFPGRFSGRQFSNSRSEMNVSTLELGDSALYLCASSLGGGDFYGYTFGSGTRLTVV.

This clone came up a few times. The chain employs TRBV7-8 and TRBJ1-1; 7 positions agree with TRBD1. Germline CDR1 is SGHVS and CDR2 is FQNEAQ. The J segment lost 5 bases and the V segment lost 5 bases, leaving 8 bases of the junction unmatched. The CDR3 covers 14 residues. Here the CDR3 DNA reads TGTGCCAGCAGCAAGTCGAGGGGGCTGACTGAAGCTTTCTTT. The encoded protein is CASSKSRGLTEAFF.

V is TRBV29-1 and J is TRBJ2-7; TRBD1 matches at 7 bases. In germline, CDR1 is SQVTM, CDR2 ANQGSEA. After removal of 6 bases from V and 5 bases from J, the junction contained 10 bases not matched to a gene. This CDR3 contains 13 residues. CDR3 in amino acids: CSVLTGSTNEQYF. The DNA of the CDR3 is TGCAGCGTCTTGACAGGGTCGACGAACGAGCAGTACTTC.

This chain joins TRBV11-3 and TRBJ2-7, with TRBD1 matching 8 bases. The V segment lost 5 bases and the J segment 0 bases; nucleotides outside the gene matches: 6. The germline CDR1 and CDR2 sequences are SGHNT and YENEEA. The CDR3 covers 15 residues. CDR3 region: CASSRAGQVSYEQYF. CDR3 bases: TGTGCCAGCAGCCGGGCGGGACAGGTCTCCTACGAGCAGTACTTC.

V gene TRBV30 combines with J gene TRBJ2-3; 9 bases fit TRBD1. The CDR3 extends over 16 amino acids. Losses at the gene ends were 0 bases for V and 0 bases for J; bases not matched to a gene: 4. Germline CDR1 reads GTSNPN; CDR2 reads SVGIG (reference sequence). CDR3 sequence (DNA): TGTGCCTGGAGTGTGACCGGGACAGGGAGCACAGATACGCAGTATTTT. It is translated as CAWSVTGTGSTDTQYF.

The chain has TRBV28 and TRBJ1-4, with D perhaps matching TRBD1 (5 bases). The germline V gene has CDR1 MDHEN and CDR2 SYDVKM. The CDR3 has 14 amino acids. The V end lost 4 bases, the J end lost 8 bases, and 14 bases lay between the germline ends. The CDR3 coding sequence is TGTGCCAGCAGTTGGGGGGGGGTAGGGGAAAAACTGTTTTTT. It codes for CASSWGGVGEKLFF.

V and J are TRBV5-1 and TRBJ1-1; unclear D gene. The length of the CDR3 is 13 residues. Germline V gene lookup returns CDR1 SGHRS and CDR2 YFSETQ. V shed 1 base and J shed 0 bases, with 4 bases lying between them. The CDR3 nucleotides read TGCGCCAGCAGCTTGCAGTTGAACACTGAAGCTTTCTTT. Its protein product is CASSLQLNTEAFF.